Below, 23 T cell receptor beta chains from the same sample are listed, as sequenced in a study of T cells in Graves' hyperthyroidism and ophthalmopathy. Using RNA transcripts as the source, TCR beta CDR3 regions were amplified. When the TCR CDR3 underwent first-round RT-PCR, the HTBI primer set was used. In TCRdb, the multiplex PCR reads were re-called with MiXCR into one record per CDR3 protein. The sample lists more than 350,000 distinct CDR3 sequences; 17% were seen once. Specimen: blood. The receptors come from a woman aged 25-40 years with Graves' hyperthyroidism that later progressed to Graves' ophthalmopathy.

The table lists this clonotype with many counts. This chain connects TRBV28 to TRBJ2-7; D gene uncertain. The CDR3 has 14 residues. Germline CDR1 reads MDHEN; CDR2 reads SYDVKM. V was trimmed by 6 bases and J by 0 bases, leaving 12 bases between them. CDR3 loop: CASSPVGTSYEQYF. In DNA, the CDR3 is TGTGCCAGCAGCCCTGTGGGAACCTCCTACGAGCAGTACTTC.

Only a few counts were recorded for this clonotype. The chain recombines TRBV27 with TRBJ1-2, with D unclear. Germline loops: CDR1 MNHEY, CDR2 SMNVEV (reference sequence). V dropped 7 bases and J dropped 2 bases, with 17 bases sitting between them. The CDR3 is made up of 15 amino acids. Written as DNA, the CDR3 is TGTGCCAGCAAGTCCCCGGCAACTAGAAACTATGGCTACACCTTC. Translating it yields CASKSPATRNYGYTF.

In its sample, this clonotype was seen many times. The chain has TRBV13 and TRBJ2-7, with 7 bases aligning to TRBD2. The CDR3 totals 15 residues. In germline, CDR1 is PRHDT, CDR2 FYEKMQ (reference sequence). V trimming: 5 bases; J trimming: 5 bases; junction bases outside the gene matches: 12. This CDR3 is CASSHPGEGKDEQYF. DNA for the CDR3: TGTGCCAGCAGCCACCCCGGGGAGGGGAAAGACGAGCAGTACTTC.

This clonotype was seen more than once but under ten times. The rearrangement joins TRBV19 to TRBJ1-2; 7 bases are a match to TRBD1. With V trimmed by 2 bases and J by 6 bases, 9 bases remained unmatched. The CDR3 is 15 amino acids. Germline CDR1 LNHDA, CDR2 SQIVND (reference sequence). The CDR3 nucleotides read TGTGCCAGTAGTATATTAGCGACAGGGCTGGATGGCTACACCTTC. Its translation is CASSILATGLDGYTF.

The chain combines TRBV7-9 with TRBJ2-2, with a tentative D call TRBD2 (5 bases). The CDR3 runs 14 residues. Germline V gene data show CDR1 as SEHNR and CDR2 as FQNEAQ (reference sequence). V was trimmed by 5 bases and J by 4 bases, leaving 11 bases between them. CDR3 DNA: TGTGCCAGCAGCCCATTCGGGGTCACCGGGGAGCTGTTTTTT. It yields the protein CASSPFGVTGELFF.

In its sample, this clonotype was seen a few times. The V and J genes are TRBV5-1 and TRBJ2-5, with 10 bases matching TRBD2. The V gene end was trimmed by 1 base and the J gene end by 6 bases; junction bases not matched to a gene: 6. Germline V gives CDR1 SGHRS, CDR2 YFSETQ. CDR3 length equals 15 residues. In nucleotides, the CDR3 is TGCGCCAGCAGCTTGACTAGCGGGAATATAAAGACCCAGTACTTC. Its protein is CASSLTSGNIKTQYF.

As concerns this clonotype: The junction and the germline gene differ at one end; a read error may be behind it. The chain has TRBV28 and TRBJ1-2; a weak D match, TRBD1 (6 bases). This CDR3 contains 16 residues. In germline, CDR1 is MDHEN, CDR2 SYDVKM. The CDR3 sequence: CASSFGSQGHLSGHTF. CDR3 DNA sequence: TGTGCCAGCAGTTTCGGTAGTCAGGGGCATTTGTCTGGCCACACCTTC.

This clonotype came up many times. The CDR3 loop is CACSNRGDSPLHF. CDR3 sequence (DNA): TGTGCCTGTTCAAACAGGGGTGATTCACCCCTCCACTTT. V gene TRBV30 combines with J gene TRBJ1-6; TRBD1 aligns across 7 bases. Trimming cost V 6 bases and J 8 bases; bases outside gene matches: 7. Per germline, CDR1 GTSNPN and CDR2 SVGIG (reference sequence). The CDR3 runs 13 residues.

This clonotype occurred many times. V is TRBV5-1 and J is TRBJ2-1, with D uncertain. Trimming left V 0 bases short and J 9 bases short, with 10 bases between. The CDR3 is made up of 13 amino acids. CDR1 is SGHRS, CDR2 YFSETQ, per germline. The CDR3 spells CASSLALAVEQFF. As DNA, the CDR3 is TGCGCCAGCAGCTTGGCCCTCGCGGTTGAGCAGTTCTTC.

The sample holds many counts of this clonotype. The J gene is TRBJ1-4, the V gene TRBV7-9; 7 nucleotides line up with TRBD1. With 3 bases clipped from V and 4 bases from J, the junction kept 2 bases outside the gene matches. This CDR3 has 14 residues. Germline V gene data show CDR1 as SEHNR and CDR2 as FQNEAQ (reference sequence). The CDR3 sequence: CASSLGQSNEKLFF. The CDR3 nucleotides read TGTGCCAGCAGCTTGGGACAGAGTAATGAAAAACTGTTTTTT.

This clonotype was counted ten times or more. CDR3 DNA: TGTGCCAGCACCTTCGGGGCCCCTGGGGACACTGAAGCTTTCTTT. This translates into CASTFGAPGDTEAFF. This chain joins TRBV11-2 and TRBJ1-1; D possibly corresponds to TRBD1 (5 bases). The V end was cut by 7 bases, the J end by 3 bases, with 18 bases between. This CDR3 has 15 amino acids. Looked up from germline, CDR1 is SGHAT and CDR2 is FQNNGV.

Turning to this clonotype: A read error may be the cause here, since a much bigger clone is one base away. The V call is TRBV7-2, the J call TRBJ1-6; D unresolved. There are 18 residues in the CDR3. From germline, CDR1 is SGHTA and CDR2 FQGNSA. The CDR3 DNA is TGTGCCTGCAGCCCTGTGGCGGGGAACCCTCTTTTTAATTCACCCCTCCACTTT. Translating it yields CACSPVAGNPLFNSPLHF.

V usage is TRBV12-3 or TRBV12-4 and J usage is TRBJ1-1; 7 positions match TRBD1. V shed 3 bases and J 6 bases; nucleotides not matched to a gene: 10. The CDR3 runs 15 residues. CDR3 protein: CASSFSTGLAPEAFF. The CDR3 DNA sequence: TGTGCCAGCAGTTTCTCGACAGGGTTGGCCCCTGAAGCTTTCTTT.

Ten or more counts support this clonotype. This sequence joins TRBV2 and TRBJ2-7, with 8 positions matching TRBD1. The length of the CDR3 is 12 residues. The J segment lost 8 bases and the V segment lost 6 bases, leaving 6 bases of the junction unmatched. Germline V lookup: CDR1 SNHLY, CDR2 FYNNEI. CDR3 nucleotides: TGTGCCAGCAGACTCGACAGGGGACAGCAGTACTTC. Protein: CASRLDRGQQYF.

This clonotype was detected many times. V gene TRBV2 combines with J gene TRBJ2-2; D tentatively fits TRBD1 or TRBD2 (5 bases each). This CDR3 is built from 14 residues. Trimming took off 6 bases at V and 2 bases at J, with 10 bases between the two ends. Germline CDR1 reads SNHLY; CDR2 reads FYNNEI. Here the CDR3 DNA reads TGTGCCAGCAGGAGGGGCGGAAACACCGGGGAGCTGTTTTTT. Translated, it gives CASRRGGNTGELFF. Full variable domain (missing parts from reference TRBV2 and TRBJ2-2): EPEVTQTPSHQVTQMGQEVILRCVPISNHLYFYWYRQILGQKVEFLVSFYNNEISEKSEIFDDQFSVERPDGSNFTLKIRSTKLEDSAMYFCASRRGGNTGELFFGEGSRLTVL.

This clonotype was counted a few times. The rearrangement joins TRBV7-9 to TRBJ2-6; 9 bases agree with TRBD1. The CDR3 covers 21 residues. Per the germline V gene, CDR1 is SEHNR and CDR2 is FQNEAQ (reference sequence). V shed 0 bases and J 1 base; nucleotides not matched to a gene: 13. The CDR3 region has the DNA TGTGCCAGCAGCTTAGCGGGGGAATTTGGGGACAGGGTTTCTGGGGCCAACGTCCTGACTTTC. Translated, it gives CASSLAGEFGDRVSGANVLTF. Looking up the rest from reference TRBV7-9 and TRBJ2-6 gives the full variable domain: DTGVSQNPRHKITKRGQNVTFRCDPISEHNRLYWYRQTLGQGPEFLTYFQNEAQLEKSRLLSDRFSAERPKGSFSTLEIQRTEQGDSAMYLCASSLAGEFGDRVSGANVLTFGAGSRLTVL.

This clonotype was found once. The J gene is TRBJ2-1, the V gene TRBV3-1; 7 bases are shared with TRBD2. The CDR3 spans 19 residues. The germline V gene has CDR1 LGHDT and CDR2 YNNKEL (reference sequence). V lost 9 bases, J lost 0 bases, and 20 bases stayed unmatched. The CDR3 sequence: CARGLLGGTQKSSYNEQFF. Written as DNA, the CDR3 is TGTGCCAGGGGCCTGCTGGGGGGGACCCAGAAGAGCTCCTACAATGAGCAGTTCTTC.

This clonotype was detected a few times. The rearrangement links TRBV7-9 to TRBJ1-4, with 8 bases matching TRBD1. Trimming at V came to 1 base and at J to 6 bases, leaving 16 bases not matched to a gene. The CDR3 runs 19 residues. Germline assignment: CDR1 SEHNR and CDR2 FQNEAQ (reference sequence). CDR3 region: CASSLEWDRRIGADEKLFF. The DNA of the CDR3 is TGTGCCAGCAGCTTAGAGTGGGACAGGCGGATTGGTGCAGATGAAAAACTGTTTTTT. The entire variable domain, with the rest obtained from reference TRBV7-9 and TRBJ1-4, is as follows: DTGVSQNPRHKITKRGQNVTFRCDPISEHNRLYWYRQTLGQGPEFLTYFQNEAQLEKSRLLSDRFSAERPKGSFSTLEIQRTEQGDSAMYLCASSLEWDRRIGADEKLFFGSGTQLSVL.

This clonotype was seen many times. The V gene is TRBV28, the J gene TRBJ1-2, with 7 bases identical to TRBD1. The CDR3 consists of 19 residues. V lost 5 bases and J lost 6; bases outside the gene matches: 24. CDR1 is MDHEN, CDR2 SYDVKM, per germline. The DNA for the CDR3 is TGTGCCAGCAGTAAAGGGCGCCGGTTTAGAGGGGGCGTCAACCATGGCTACACCTTC. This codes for CASSKGRRFRGGVNHGYTF.

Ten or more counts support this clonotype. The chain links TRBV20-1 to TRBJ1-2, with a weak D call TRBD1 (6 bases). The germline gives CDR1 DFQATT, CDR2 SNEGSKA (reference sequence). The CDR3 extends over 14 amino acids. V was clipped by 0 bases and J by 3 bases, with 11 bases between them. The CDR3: CSARDDRTDYGYTF. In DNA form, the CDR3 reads TGCAGTGCTAGAGATGATCGGACAGACTATGGCTACACCTTC.

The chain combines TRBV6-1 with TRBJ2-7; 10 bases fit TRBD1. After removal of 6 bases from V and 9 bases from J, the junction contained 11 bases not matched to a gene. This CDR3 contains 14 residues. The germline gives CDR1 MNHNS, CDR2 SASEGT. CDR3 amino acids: CASRFGTGVHGQYF. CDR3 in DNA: TGTGCCAGCAGATTCGGGACAGGGGTCCACGGGCAGTACTTC.

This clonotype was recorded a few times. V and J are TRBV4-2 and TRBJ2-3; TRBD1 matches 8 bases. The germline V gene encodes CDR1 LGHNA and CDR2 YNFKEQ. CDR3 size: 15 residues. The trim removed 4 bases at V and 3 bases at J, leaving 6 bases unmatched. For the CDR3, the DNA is TGTGCCAGCAGCCCGTCAGGGGGCGGGACAGATACGCAGTATTTT. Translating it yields CASSPSGGGTDTQYF.

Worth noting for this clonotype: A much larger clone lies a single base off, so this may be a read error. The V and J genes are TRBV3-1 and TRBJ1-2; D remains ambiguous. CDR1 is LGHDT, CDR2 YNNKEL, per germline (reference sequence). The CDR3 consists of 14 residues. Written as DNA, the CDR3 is TGTGCCAGCGGCCAAGGGTTCCGGTTAGATGGCTACACCTTC. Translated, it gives CASGQGFRLDGYTF. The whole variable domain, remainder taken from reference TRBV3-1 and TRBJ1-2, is DTAVSQTPKYLVTQMGNDKSIKCEQNLGHDTMYWYKQDSKKFLKIMFSYNNKELIINETVPNRFSPKSPDKAHLNLHINSLELGDSAVYFCASGQGFRLDGYTFGSGTRLTVV.